This TCR beta chain was found in a study of shared clonotypes between healthy human individuals. J was trimmed by 5 bases and V by 5 bases; bases with no gene match: 11. The V gene's germline CDR1 is MDHEN and CDR2 SYDVKM. This CDR3 is 15 amino acids long. Clones were read by immunoSEQ multiplex PCR, and TCRdb kept only the in-frame ones, dropping some. The sample consists of about 330,000 clones, roughly 84% of them appearing once. Concerning this clone itself: The antigen is not known.

Overall study results and limits: Sorted-subset sequencing was shown by rarefaction to be incomplete despite large depth. Sampling was confined to blood; repertoires within tissues likely differ.

This receptor was obtained from a young man in good health. The chain has TRBV28 and TRBJ2-7, with 8 bases lining up with TRBD2. The sample consisted of memory CD8+ T cells sorted from blood. Subset indicated: CD45RO+ cells pooled with CCR7-negative TemRA cells. This CDR3 reads CASSLGLAPIHEQYF. In DNA, the CDR3 is TGTGCCAGCAGTCTAGGACTAGCCCCCATCCACGAGCAGTACTTC.